The present T cell receptor (beta chain) was sequenced within a study of a mutant IDH1 vaccine in newly diagnosed glioma. About the study: Patients' prior therapy spanned radiotherapy, temozolomide, or both; most underwent both.

Documented time point: week 23, last vaccination. Vaccine doses each comprised 300 ug of mutant IDH1 20-mer peptide, with topical imiquimod. The donors had new WHO grade 3 or 4 astrocytomas; these were IDH1-mutant and ATRX-lost. Here immunoSEQ multiplex PCR was the method, and the copy in TCRdb shows in-frame clones only, minus some. The repertoire has approximately 30,000 clones, roughly four fifths of them found once; the top ten carry more than 15%. Trimming cost V 3 bases and J 6 bases, with 6 bases left between them. Germline loops: CDR1 SGHNT, CDR2 YYREEE (reference sequence). This CDR3 contains 12 residues. Concerning this clone itself: Antigen: not known.

This receptor was obtained from a woman aged 25 to 45 with glioma. The chain recombines TRBV5-4 with TRBJ2-2; no clear D gene. Sequencing used PBMCs, obtained from a glioma patient whose treatment included an IDH1 peptide vaccine. The CDR3 sequence is CASSSAAGELFF. The CDR3 region has the DNA TGTGCCAGCAGCTCCGCGGCCGGGGAGCTGTTTTTT.